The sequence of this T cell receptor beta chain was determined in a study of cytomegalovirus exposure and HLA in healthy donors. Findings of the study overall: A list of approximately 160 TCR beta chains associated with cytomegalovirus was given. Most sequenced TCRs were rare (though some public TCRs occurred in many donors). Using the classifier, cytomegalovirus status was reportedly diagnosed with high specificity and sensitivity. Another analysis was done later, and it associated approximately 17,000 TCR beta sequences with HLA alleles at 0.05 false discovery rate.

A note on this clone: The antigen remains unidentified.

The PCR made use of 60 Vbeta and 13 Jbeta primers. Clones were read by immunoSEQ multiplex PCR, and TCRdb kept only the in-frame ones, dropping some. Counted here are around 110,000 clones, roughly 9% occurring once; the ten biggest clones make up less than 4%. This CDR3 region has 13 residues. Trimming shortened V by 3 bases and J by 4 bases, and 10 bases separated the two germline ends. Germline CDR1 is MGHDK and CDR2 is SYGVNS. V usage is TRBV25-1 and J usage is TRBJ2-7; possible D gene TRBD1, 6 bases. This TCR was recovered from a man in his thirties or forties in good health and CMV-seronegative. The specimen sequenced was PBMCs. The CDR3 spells CASSETGSYEQYF. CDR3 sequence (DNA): TGTGCCAGCAGTGAGACAGGCAGTTACGAGCAGTACTTC.